Included here is one TCR beta chain sequence, with context. This clonotype was recorded at least ten times. It has no known antigen specificity. The DNA is omitted, as the CDR3 cannot be located on it reliably, and the CDR3 follows TCRdb's listing. Including cysteine and phenylalanine, the CDR3 has 14 amino acids. The germline V gene sets CDR1 to SGHAT and CDR2 to FQNNGV. Sequencing relied on an Illumina MiSeq. TCR beta libraries were prepared by quantitative 5'-RACE with molecular barcodes. The original pipeline was this. Disease-linked TCR variants were identified with a new computational method built on a probabilistic model of VDJ rearrangement. TCRdb redid the processing of the public reads, applying fastp at Q25 and MiXCR, and retained in-frame beta chains. Identical CDR3 proteins give one entry, which carries the most common genes and DNA. It is TCRdb's table, rather than the study itself, that gives the V and J calls and clone size. This sample holds 15,000 or so distinct CDR3 sequences; 8.2% were observed only once. Less than 40% of the sample is taken by the ten largest.

These data belong to a study of CD8 T cells in ankylosing spondylitis (dated by TCRdb to about 2017). Context from the whole study: The study profiled T cell receptor beta repertoires in healthy donors and ankylosing spondylitis patients to find disease-linked TCR variants. The full study cohort comprised 25 or so ankylosing spondylitis patients and 85 to 120 healthy donors. Peripheral blood samples were taken, and synovial fluid was additionally collected from ankylosing spondylitis patients.

General study outcomes and caveats: Blood from ankylosing spondylitis patients appeared to be characterized by a TCR beta motif composed of under ten highly homologous amino acid variants. According to the report, matched synovial fluid samples from ankylosing spondylitis patients were significantly enriched for the disease-linked clones. The disease-linked clones had a CD8+ phenotype and were found at relatively low frequencies in peripheral blood. Some motif variants had previously been reported in the synovial fluid and blood of reactive arthritis patients, which suggests shared mechanisms of disease initiation.

The V and J genes are TRBV11-2 and TRBJ2-3. The receptor comes from a male donor with ankylosing spondylitis or in good health (not recorded which). The sequenced sample was blood. CDR3 region: CASSSSGSTDTQYF.